The source of this T cell receptor (beta chain) is a study of cytomegalovirus exposure and HLA in healthy donors. Healthy bone marrow donors made up the donors. V shed 4 bases and J 5 bases; nucleotides not matched to a gene: 11. This CDR3 contains 16 residues. From germline, CDR1 is SGHRS and CDR2 YFSETQ. The PCR made use of 60 Vbeta and 13 Jbeta primers. Sequencing was performed with immunoSEQ multiplex PCR; in TCRdb, only in-frame clones are kept and a portion is missing. The data contain around 94,000 clones, 83% of them seen just once; the ten biggest clones take up about 2.5%. There are a few counts of this clone.

Sequencing input: PBMCs. The chain uses TRBV5-1 and TRBJ2-1; the match to TRBD2 covers 8 bases. This clonotype originated in a man in his forties or fifties in good health and CMV-seronegative. CDR3 amino acids: CASSPGRSGGNNEQFF. CDR3 DNA: TGCGCCAGCAGCCCCGGTAGGAGCGGGGGTAACAATGAGCAGTTCTTC.